The 30 T cell receptor beta chains reported below all come from one sample, sequenced in a study of beta chain features in type 1 diabetes. The whole isolated RNA underwent reverse transcription, so sequencing captured expressed TCRB transcripts. Only in-frame clones appear in the TCRdb table, and some are missing; sequencing was by immunoSEQ multiplex PCR. This sample has 130,000 to 150,000 clones, with 10% found just once. What was sequenced was naive CD4+ T cells from blood. These TCRs come from a man between 18 and 35 years old in good health.

The CDR3 is CASSGQYGYTF. The CDR3 coding sequence is TGTGCCAGCTCGGGACAGTATGGCTACACCTTC. J is TRBJ1-2 and V is TRBV18; 7 bases match TRBD1. The CDR3 has 11 residues. Trimming cost V 6 bases and J 5 bases; bases outside gene matches: 0. The germline gives CDR1 KGHSH, CDR2 LQKENI. The full variable domain, with the rest looked up from reference TRBV18 and TRBJ1-2, is NAGVMQNPRHLVRRRGQEARLRCSPMKGHSHVYWYRQLPEEGLKFMVYLQKENIIDESGMPKERFSAEFPKEGPSILRIQQVVRGDSAAYFCASSGQYGYTFGSGTRLTVV.

The V and J genes are TRBV28 and TRBJ2-3; D is ambiguous. From germline, CDR1 is MDHEN and CDR2 SYDVKM. The V and J ends lost 3 bases and 5 bases respectively, with 3 bases between them. The CDR3 is made up of 11 amino acids. The CDR3: CASSFRDTQYF. The CDR3 DNA sequence: TGTGCCAGCAGTTTCAGAGATACGCAGTATTTT.

Ten or more counts support this clone. This chain joins TRBV7-9 and TRBJ1-5, with no clear D. Germline-derived CDR1 and CDR2 are SEHNR and FQNEAQ (reference sequence). V gave up 5 bases and J gave up 1 base, with 9 bases separating them. The CDR3 runs 14 residues. For the CDR3, the DNA is TGTGCCAGCAGCGCACAGACAAGCAATCAGCCCCAGCATTTT. Its translation: CASSAQTSNQPQHF.

This clone was seen a handful of times. The CDR3 DNA is TGTGCCAGCAGCCAAGCCCGGACTAGCGGGAACACAGATACGCAGTATTTT. Translation: CASSQARTSGNTDTQYF. The gene calls are TRBV4-2 and TRBJ2-3; 12 bases align to TRBD2. The V and J ends lost 1 base and 2 bases, in that order; junction bases with no gene match: 4. This CDR3 contains 17 residues. Germline assignment: CDR1 LGHNA and CDR2 YNFKEQ.

This chain connects TRBV6-5 to TRBJ2-2, with D possibly TRBD1 on 6 matching bases. The germline V gene has CDR1 MNHEY and CDR2 SVGAGI. V lost 7 bases to trimming and J lost 7 bases, with 10 bases between them. CDR3 size: 12 residues. CDR3 amino acids: CASTPGHGELFF. CDR3 nucleotide sequence: TGTGCCAGCACCCCGGGACACGGGGAGCTGTTTTTT.

This clone was counted only a few times. The chain carries TRBV7-9 and TRBJ2-5; TRBD1 matches at 7 bases. CDR1 and CDR2 (germline): SEHNR, FQNEAQ (reference sequence). This CDR3 has 17 residues. After removal of 5 bases from V and 4 bases from J, the junction contained 16 bases not matched to a gene. CDR3 sequence: CASSPWTGRTRRETQYF. DNA for the CDR3: TGTGCCAGCAGCCCATGGACAGGACGAACACGGAGAGAGACCCAGTACTTC.

This chain uses TRBV9 with TRBJ1-2; 12 bases align to TRBD1. CDR1 and CDR2 from the germline V gene are SGDLS and YYNGEE. The CDR3 length is 15 residues. The V segment lost 4 bases and the J segment 6 bases; nucleotides outside the gene matches: 7. The CDR3 loop reads CASSTRGQGANGYTF. The CDR3 bases are TGTGCCAGCAGCACCCGGGGACAGGGGGCTAATGGCTACACCTTC.

The chain employs TRBV7-2 and TRBJ1-5; no definite D call. The CDR3 sequence is 14 residues long. Germline V lookup: CDR1 SGHTA, CDR2 FQGNSA. The V and J ends lost 4 bases and 2 bases respectively, with 9 bases between them. CDR3 nucleotides: TGTGCCAGCAGCTCGACTTGGGGCAATCAGCCCCAGCATTTT. Protein product: CASSSTWGNQPQHF.

This clone turned up a few times. This sequence joins TRBV4-1 and TRBJ1-5; D is ambiguous. This CDR3 has 16 amino acids. V was clipped by 0 bases and J by 4 bases, with 13 bases between them. Germline V lookup: CDR1 MGHRA, CDR2 YSYEKL. The CDR3 is CASSQDLRQDNQPQHF. CDR3 coding DNA: TGCGCCAGCAGCCAAGATCTTAGGCAGGATAATCAGCCCCAGCATTTT.

This clone was detected a few times. The V gene is TRBV5-1, the J gene TRBJ2-3, with TRBD2 matching 7 bases. Germline values: CDR1 SGHRS, CDR2 YFSETQ. Germline trimming cut 4 bases from V and 3 bases from J; bases unmatched to any gene: 11. The CDR3 sequence is 16 residues long. The CDR3 DNA is TGCGCCAGCAGCCCCTTGGGGGGGGTGCTGACAGATACGCAGTATTTT. Translation: CASSPLGGVLTDTQYF.

This clone showed up many times. The chain employs TRBV30 and TRBJ1-6; 8 bases are a match to TRBD1. CDR1 GTSNPN and CDR2 SVGIG come from the germline V gene (reference sequence). This CDR3 has 17 amino acids. V dropped 1 base and J dropped 9; count of bases not matched to a gene: 14. The CDR3: CAWSAPNAQGATSPLHF. The CDR3 DNA is TGTGCCTGGAGTGCTCCAAATGCTCAGGGGGCGACTTCACCCCTCCACTTT.

V and J are TRBV6-5 and TRBJ2-7, with 7 bases fitting TRBD1. The germline CDR1 and CDR2 sequences are MNHEY and SVGAGI. The CDR3 contains 15 residues. After removal of 6 bases from V and 2 bases from J, the junction contained 10 bases not matched to a gene. CDR3 nucleotides: TGTGCCAGCAGAGACACAGGGGATACAGCCTACGAGCAGTACTTC. Protein sequence: CASRDTGDTAYEQYF.

The chain has TRBV28 and TRBJ2-7; tentatively, D is TRBD2 (6 bases). This CDR3 comprises 14 residues. V was shortened by 6 bases and J by 6 bases, with 18 bases between the two germline ends. Germline V gene sequence: CDR1 MDHEN, CDR2 SYDVKM. CDR3 residues: CASSQGLPHREQYF. The CDR3 DNA reads TGTGCCAGCAGCCAGGGACTGCCCCATCGCGAGCAGTACTTC.

The J gene is TRBJ2-7, the V gene TRBV18; 9 bases line up with TRBD1. V gave up 6 bases and J gave up 5 bases; unmatched junction bases: 2. From germline, CDR1 is KGHSH and CDR2 LQKENI. The CDR3 has 12 residues. The CDR3 bases are TGTGCCAGCTCGGGGGACAGGGACGAGCAGTACTTC. The encoded protein is CASSGDRDEQYF.

This clone was observed a handful of times. The chain is built from TRBV5-4 and TRBJ1-2; TRBD1 matches at 8 bases. The V gene end was trimmed by 4 bases and the J gene end by 7 bases; junction bases not matched to a gene: 6. Germline CDR1 and CDR2: SGHNT and YYREEE (reference sequence). The CDR3 consists of 13 residues. The chain's CDR3 is CASSPGQASGYTF. CDR3 sequence (DNA): TGTGCCAGCAGCCCGGGACAGGCATCTGGCTACACCTTC.

This clone was counted at least ten times. This same CDR3 is encoded by further DNA sequences in the sample. The rearrangement links TRBV7-9 to TRBJ1-4; TRBD1 agrees at 8 bases. Germline V gene sequence: CDR1 SEHNR, CDR2 FQNEAQ (reference sequence). The ends lost 2 bases at V and 5 bases at J; junction bases unmatched: 1. This CDR3 region has 14 residues. CDR3 nucleotide sequence: TGTGCCAGCAGCTTACGACAGGGGAATGAAAAACTGTTTTTT. Protein product: CASSLRQGNEKLFF.

The chain couples TRBV21-1 to TRBJ1-5. TRBV21-1 is a documented pseudogene. CDR3 length: 16 amino acids. For the CDR3, the DNA is TGTGCCAGCAGCAAGGGGAGGGATGACGGCAATCAGCCCCAGCATTTT. It specifies CASSKGRDDGNQPQHF.

The chain recombines TRBV4-3 with TRBJ2-4, with D maybe TRBD2 (6 bases). The V end lost 0 bases, the J end lost 0 bases, and 12 bases lay between the germline ends. Looked up from germline, CDR1 is LGHNA and CDR2 is YSLEER. The CDR3 runs 17 residues. The CDR3, as DNA: TGCGCCAGCAGCCAAGAAGGGCAGGGACTAGCCAAAAACATTCAGTACTTC. Residues: CASSQEGQGLAKNIQYF.

In this sample, this clone turned up many times. The chain is built from TRBV7-9 and TRBJ2-5, with D perhaps TRBD1 (5 bases). Trimming pared 3 bases from V and 2 bases from J, leaving 7 bases between. The CDR3 runs to 13 residues. From germline, CDR1 is SEHNR and CDR2 FQNEAQ (reference sequence). For the CDR3, the DNA is TGTGCCAGCAGCTTCGACAGACAAGAGACCCAGTACTTC. It encodes CASSFDRQETQYF.

There are a few counts of this clone. The chain combines TRBV12-5 with TRBJ2-1, with 8 positions matching TRBD2. The CDR3 spans 13 residues. Unmatched junction bases numbered 6, after V lost 6 bases and J lost 8 bases. The V gene's germline CDR1 is LGHNT and CDR2 FRNRAP. As DNA, the CDR3 is TGTGCTAGTGGCCGGGGGGGTCCGGATGAGCAGTTCTTC. It is translated as CASGRGGPDEQFF.

V usage is TRBV7-2 and J usage is TRBJ2-3, with D unclear. Germline CDR1 is SGHTA and CDR2 is FQGNSA. This CDR3 is built from 15 residues. V gave up 5 bases and J gave up 2 bases, with 14 bases separating them. CDR3 nucleotide sequence: TGTGCCAGCAGCCTCTTGGGCCAGACCACAGATACGCAGTATTTT. Its protein is CASSLLGQTTDTQYF.

This clone was counted only a few times. The chain recombines TRBV5-1 with TRBJ1-6; D is undetermined. This CDR3 spans 14 amino acids. Germline V CDR1 and CDR2: SGHRS, YFSETQ. Trimming shortened V by 0 bases and J by 10 bases, and 11 bases separated the two germline ends. The DNA for the CDR3 is TGCGCCAGCAGCTTGGAACCAGTACAATCACCCCTCCACTTT. Its protein product is CASSLEPVQSPLHF.

The chain is built from TRBV6-4 and TRBJ2-7; 7 bases map to TRBD1. Germline values: CDR1 MRHNA, CDR2 SNTAGT. CDR3 length: 15 amino acids. The ends lost 8 bases at V and 1 base at J; junction bases unmatched: 11. The CDR3 DNA follows: TGTGCCAGCGTCCGGGAACAGGGGCGTTCCTACGAGCAGTACTTC. Protein: CASVREQGRSYEQYF.

The table lists this clone with a few counts. This sequence joins TRBV7-2 and TRBJ2-7, with TRBD1 as a possible D gene (5 bases). This CDR3 has 13 residues. From germline, CDR1 is SGHTA and CDR2 FQGNSA. The V and J ends lost 0 bases and 6 bases respectively, with 9 bases between them. The CDR3 sequence is CASSLAGRAEQYF. In nucleotides, the CDR3 is TGTGCCAGCAGCTTAGCCGGCAGGGCCGAGCAGTACTTC.

This clone was seen only a few times. The chain has TRBV7-2 and TRBJ1-2; TRBD1 agrees at 10 bases. After removal of 2 bases from V and 4 bases from J, the junction contained 10 bases not matched to a gene. The CDR3 length is 17 residues. The germline gives CDR1 SGHTA, CDR2 FQGNSA. The CDR3, as DNA: TGTGCCAGCAGCTTACTGGGACAGGGGACCTTAGTCTATGGCTACACCTTC. Translated, it gives CASSLLGQGTLVYGYTF. Full variable domain (rest looked up from reference TRBV7-2 and TRBJ1-2): GAGVSQSPSNKVTEKGKDVELRCDPISGHTALYWYRQSLGQGLEFLIYFQGNSAPDKSGLPSDRFSAERTGGSVSTLTIQRTQQEDSAVYLCASSLLGQGTLVYGYTFGSGTRLTVV.

This sequence joins TRBV5-4 and TRBJ1-2; D might be TRBD1 (5 bases). The V end was cut by 2 bases, the J end by 2 bases, with 7 bases between. CDR3 length: 13 amino acids. The germline V gene encodes CDR1 SGHNT and CDR2 YYREEE (reference sequence). The CDR3 nucleotides are TGTGCCAGCAGCTTCGGGGGAAACTATGGCTACACCTTC. Translation: CASSFGGNYGYTF.

This clone was recorded many times. V gene TRBV29-1 combines with J gene TRBJ2-3; no clear D gene. This CDR3 spans 15 amino acids. CDR1 is SQVTM and CDR2 is ANQGSEA in the germline V gene. Trimming cost V 6 bases and J 0 bases, with 16 bases left between them. Here the CDR3 DNA reads TGCAGCGTCAGCCGCGAGGCCCAAAGCACAGATACGCAGTATTTT. This gives the protein CSVSREAQSTDTQYF.

In its sample, this clone was seen many times. The chain combines TRBV7-9 with TRBJ2-1, with 12 bases matching TRBD1. Trimming cost V 7 bases and J 7 bases; bases outside gene matches: 8. Germline lookup yields CDR1 SEHNR and CDR2 FQNEAQ (reference sequence). The CDR3 has 15 amino acids. Written as DNA, the CDR3 is TGTGCCAGCACCACAACGGGACAGGGGGCGAATGAGCAGTTCTTC. As protein: CASTTTGQGANEQFF. The full variable domain, with the rest looked up from reference TRBV7-9 and TRBJ2-1, is DTGVSQNPRHKITKRGQNVTFRCDPISEHNRLYWYRQTLGQGPEFLTYFQNEAQLEKSRLLSDRFSAERPKGSFSTLEIQRTEQGDSAMYLCASTTTGQGANEQFFGPGTRLTVL.

The chain carries TRBV7-2 and TRBJ1-1; 7 positions agree with TRBD1. The V gene's germline CDR1 is SGHTA and CDR2 FQGNSA. The junction had 6 bases not matched to a gene; V was cut back by 4 bases and J by 1 base. The CDR3 runs 15 residues. The CDR3 reads CASSYPEGANTEAFF. CDR3 DNA sequence: TGTGCCAGCAGCTACCCAGAGGGGGCGAACACTGAAGCTTTCTTT.

The rearrangement joins TRBV6-1 to TRBJ2-3; no definite D call. The CDR3 contains 17 residues. The V end lost 0 bases, the J end lost 2 bases, and 15 bases lay between the germline ends. Germline CDR1 reads MNHNS; CDR2 reads SASEGT. Written as DNA, the CDR3 is TGTGCCAGCAGTGAAGCCCTCATCCGTGGGCTCACAGATACGCAGTATTTT. This translates into CASSEALIRGLTDTQYF.